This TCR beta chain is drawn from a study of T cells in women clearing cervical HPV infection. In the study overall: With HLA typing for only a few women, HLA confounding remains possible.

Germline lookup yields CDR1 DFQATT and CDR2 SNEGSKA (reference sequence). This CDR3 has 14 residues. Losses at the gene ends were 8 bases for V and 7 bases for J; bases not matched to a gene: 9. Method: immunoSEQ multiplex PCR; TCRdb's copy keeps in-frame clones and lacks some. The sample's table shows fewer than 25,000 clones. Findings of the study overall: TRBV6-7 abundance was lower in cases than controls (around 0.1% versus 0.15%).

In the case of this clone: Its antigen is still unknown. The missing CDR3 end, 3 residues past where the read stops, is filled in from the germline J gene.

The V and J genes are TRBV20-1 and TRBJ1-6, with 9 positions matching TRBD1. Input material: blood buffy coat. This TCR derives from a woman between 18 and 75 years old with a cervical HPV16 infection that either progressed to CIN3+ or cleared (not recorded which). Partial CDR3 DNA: TGCAGTACCCGACCGGGACAGGGAAATTCACCC. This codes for CSTRPGQGNSP. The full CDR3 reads CSTRPGQGNSPLHF.